Described below is a single T cell receptor beta chain sequence and its context. The sample comes from a study of shared clonotypes between healthy human individuals. The assay was immunoSEQ multiplex PCR, and TCRdb's table has in-frame clones only and misses some. The sample consists of under 550,000 clones, almost 97% of them appearing once. CDR3 length: 15 amino acids. Germline CDR1 is SGHTA and CDR2 is FQGNSA. The V end lost 0 bases, the J end lost 2 bases, and 9 bases lay between the germline ends. This TCR was recovered from a young woman in good health. Sample: naive CD4+ T cells sorted from blood. Subset meaning: CD45RA+ positively selected. V and J are TRBV7-2 and TRBJ2-3; the D gene is possibly TRBD2 (6 bases). CDR3: CASSLATGDTDTQYF. Written as DNA, the CDR3 is TGTGCCAGCAGCTTAGCGACGGGAGACACAGATACGCAGTATTTT.